This T cell receptor beta chain was documented in a study of metastatic and nonmetastatic thyroid tumors. Study-wide background: Across blood and tumor or nodule tissue, repertoires from malignant and benign thyroid patients were compared with one another. Study-level findings and limits: Patients with malignant thyroid tumors reportedly had significantly higher TCR beta diversity than those with benign nodules, in blood and tumor.

Of note for this clone: The antigen is unknown.

All patients were treatment-naive before thyroid surgery. CDR3 length: 11 amino acids. Germline CDR1 reads GTSNPN; CDR2 reads SVGIG (reference sequence). Trimming removed 6 bases at V and 4 bases at J, with 9 bases between. TCRdb re-clonotyped the PCR reads via MiXCR. The sample records just over 30,000 clones, about 21% being singletons. The sequenced material came from blood. The chain has TRBV30 and TRBJ1-1, with no clear D. This receptor was identified in a female donor with papillary thyroid cancer or a benign thyroid nodule (not recorded which). Some clones in this sample may be carry-over from other donors' samples. The CDR3 reads CACKASTEAFF. The CDR3 coding sequence is TGTGCCTGTAAAGCGAGCACTGAAGCTTTCTTT.